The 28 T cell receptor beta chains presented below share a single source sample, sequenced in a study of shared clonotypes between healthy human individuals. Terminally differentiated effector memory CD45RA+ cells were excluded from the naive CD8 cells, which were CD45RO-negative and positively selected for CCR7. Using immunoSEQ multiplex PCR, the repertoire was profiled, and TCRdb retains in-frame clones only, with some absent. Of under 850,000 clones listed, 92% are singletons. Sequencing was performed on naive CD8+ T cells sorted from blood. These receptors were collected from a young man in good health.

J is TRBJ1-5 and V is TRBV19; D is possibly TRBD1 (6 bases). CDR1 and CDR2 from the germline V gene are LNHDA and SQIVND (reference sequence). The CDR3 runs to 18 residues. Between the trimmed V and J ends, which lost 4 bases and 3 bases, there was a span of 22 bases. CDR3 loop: CASSSKLVLQGPNQPQHF. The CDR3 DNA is TGTGCCAGTAGTAGCAAATTGGTGTTACAGGGACCCAATCAGCCCCAGCATTTT.

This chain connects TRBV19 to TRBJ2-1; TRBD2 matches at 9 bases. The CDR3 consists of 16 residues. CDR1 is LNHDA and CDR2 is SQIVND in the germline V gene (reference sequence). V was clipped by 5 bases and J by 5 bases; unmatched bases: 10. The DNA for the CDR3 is TGTGCCAGTAGTGTTCAGACTAGCGGATTTCACAATGAGCAGTTCTTC. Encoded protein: CASSVQTSGFHNEQFF.

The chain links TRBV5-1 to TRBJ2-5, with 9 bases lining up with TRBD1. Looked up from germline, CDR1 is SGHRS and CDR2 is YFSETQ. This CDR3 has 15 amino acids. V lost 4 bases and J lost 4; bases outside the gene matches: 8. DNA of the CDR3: TGCGCCAGCAGCCCTACAGGGGGCGCAATAGAGACCCAGTACTTC. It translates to CASSPTGGAIETQYF.

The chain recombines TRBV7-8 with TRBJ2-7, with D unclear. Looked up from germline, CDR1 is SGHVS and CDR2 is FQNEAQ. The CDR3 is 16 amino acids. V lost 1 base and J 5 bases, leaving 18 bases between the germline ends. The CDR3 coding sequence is TGTGCCAGCAGCTTAGTGGGCAGTCAAGACCCCCACGAGCAGTACTTC. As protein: CASSLVGSQDPHEQYF. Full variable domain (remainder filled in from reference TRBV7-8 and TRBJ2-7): GAGVSQSPRYKVAKRGQDVALRCDPISGHVSLFWYQQALGQGPEFLTYFQNEAQLDKSGLPSDRFFAERPEGSVSTLKIQRTQQEDSAVYLCASSLVGSQDPHEQYFGPGTRLTVT.

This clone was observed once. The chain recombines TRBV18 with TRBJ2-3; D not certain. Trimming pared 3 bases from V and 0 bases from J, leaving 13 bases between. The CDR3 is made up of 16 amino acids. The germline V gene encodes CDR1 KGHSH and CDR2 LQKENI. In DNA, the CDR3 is TGTGCCAGCTCACCGGAAGCGAGTTCTAGCACAGATACGCAGTATTTT. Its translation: CASSPEASSSTDTQYF.

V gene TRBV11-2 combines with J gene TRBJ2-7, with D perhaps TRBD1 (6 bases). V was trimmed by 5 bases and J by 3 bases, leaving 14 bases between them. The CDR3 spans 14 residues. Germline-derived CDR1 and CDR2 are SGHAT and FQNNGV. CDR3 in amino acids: CASSRWDNNYEQYF. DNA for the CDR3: TGTGCCAGCAGCCGCTGGGACAACAACTACGAGCAGTACTTC.

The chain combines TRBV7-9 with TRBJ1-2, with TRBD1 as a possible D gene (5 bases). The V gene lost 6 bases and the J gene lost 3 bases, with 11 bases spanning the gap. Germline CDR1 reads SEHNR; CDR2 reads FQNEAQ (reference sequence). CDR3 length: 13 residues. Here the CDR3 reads CASRRGEDYGYTF. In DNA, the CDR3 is TGTGCCAGCAGACGGGGGGAGGACTATGGCTACACCTTC.

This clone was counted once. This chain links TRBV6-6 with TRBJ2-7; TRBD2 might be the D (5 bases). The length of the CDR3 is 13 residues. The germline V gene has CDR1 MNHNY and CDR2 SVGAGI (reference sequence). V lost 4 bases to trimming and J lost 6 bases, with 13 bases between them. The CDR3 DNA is TGTGCCAGCAGTTTTCCGGGATCCCGCGAGCAGTACTTC. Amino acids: CASSFPGSREQYF.

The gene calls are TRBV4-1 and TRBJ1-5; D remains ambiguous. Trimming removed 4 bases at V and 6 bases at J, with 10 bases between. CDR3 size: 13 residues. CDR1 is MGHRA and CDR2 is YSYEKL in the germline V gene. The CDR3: CASSPGEGQPQHF. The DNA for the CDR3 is TGCGCCAGCAGCCCGGGAGAAGGTCAGCCCCAGCATTTT.

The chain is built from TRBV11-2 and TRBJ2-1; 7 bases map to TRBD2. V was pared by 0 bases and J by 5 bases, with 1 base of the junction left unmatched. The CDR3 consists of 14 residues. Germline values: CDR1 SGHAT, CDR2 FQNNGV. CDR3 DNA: TGTGCCAGCAGCTTAGAGGGGGGGGACAATGAGCAGTTCTTC. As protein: CASSLEGGDNEQFF.

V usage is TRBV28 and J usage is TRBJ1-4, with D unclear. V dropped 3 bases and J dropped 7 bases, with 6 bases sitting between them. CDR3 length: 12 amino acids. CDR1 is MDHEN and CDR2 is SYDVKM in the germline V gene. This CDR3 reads CASSLESEKLFF. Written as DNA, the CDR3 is TGTGCCAGCAGTTTGGAGAGTGAAAAACTGTTTTTT.

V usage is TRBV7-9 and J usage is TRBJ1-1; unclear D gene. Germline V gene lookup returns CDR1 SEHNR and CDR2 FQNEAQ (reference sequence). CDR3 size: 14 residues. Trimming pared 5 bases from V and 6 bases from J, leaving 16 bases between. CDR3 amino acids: CASSPVFLGAEAFF. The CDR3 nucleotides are TGTGCCAGCAGCCCCGTCTTCTTGGGCGCTGAAGCTTTCTTT.

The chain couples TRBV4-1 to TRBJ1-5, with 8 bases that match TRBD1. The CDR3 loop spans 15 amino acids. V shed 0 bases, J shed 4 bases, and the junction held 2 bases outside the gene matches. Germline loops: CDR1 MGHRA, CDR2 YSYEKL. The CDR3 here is CASSQDTGGNQPQHF. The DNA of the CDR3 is TGCGCCAGCAGCCAAGATACAGGGGGAAATCAGCCCCAGCATTTT.

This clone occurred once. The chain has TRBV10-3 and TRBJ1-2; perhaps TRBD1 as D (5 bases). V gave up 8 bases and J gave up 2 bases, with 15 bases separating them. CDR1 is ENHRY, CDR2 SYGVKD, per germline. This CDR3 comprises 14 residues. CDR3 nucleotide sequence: TGTGCCATCTGGGGCGGGGAGGGAAACTATGGCTACACCTTC. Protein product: CAIWGGEGNYGYTF.

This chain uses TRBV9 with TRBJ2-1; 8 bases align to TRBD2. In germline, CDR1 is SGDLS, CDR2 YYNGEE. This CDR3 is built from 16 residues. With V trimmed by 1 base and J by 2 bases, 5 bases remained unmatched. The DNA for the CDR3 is TGTGCCAGCAGCGTATCGCCGGGACTAGCCTACAATGAGCAGTTCTTC. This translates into CASSVSPGLAYNEQFF.

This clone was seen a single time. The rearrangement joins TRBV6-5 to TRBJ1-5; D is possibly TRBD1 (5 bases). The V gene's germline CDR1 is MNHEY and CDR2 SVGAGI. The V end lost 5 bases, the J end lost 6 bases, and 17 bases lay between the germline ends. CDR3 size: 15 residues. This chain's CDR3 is CASSKGGGSGQPQHF. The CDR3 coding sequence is TGTGCCAGCAGTAAGGGTGGGGGATCAGGTCAGCCCCAGCATTTT.

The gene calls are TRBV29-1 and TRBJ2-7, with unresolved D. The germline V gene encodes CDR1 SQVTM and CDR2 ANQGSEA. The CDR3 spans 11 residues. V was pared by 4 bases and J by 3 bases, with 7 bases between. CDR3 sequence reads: CSVGELYEQYF. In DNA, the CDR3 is TGCAGCGTTGGTGAGCTCTACGAGCAGTACTTC.

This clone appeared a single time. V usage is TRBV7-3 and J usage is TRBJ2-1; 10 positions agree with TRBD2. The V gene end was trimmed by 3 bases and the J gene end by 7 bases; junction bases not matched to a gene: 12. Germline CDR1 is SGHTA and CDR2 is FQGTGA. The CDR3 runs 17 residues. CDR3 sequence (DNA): TGTGCCAGCAGCTTCTCACCGGGACTAGCGAATGGAAATGAGCAGTTCTTC. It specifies CASSFSPGLANGNEQFF. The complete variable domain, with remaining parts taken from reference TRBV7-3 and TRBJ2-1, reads GAGVSQTPSNKVTEKGKYVELRCDPISGHTALYWYRQSLGQGPEFLIYFQGTGAADDSGLPNDRFFAVRPEGSVSTLKIQRTERGDSAVYLCASSFSPGLANGNEQFFGPGTRLTVL.

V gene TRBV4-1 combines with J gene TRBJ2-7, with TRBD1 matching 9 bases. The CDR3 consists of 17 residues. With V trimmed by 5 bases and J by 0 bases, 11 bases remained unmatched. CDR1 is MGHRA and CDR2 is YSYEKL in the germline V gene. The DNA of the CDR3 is TGCGCCAGCAGCTACCTTACAGGGGGCAGTAGCTCCTACGAGCAGTACTTC. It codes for CASSYLTGGSSSYEQYF.

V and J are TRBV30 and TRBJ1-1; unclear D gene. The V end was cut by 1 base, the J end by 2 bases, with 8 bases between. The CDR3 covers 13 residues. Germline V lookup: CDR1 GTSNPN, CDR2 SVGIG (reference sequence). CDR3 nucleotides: TGTGCCTGGAGTGGCGGGGTAAACACTGAAGCTTTCTTT. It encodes CAWSGGVNTEAFF.

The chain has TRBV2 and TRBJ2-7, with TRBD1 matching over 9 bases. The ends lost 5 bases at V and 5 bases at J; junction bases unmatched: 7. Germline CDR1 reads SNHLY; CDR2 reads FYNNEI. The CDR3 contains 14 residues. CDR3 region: CASSPGTGRDEQYF. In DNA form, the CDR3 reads TGTGCCAGCAGTCCCGGGACAGGGCGTGACGAGCAGTACTTC. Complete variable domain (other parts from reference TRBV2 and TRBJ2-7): EPEVTQTPSHQVTQMGQEVILRCVPISNHLYFYWYRQILGQKVEFLVSFYNNEISEKSEIFDDQFSVERPDGSNFTLKIRSTKLEDSAMYFCASSPGTGRDEQYFGPGTRLTVT.

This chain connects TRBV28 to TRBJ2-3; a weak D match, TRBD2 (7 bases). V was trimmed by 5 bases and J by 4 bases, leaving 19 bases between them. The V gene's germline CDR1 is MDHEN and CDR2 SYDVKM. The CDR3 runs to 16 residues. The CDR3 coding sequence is TGTGCCAGCAGTCTCAGAGGTAGGGGGAGGGCAGATACGCAGTATTTT. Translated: CASSLRGRGRADTQYF.

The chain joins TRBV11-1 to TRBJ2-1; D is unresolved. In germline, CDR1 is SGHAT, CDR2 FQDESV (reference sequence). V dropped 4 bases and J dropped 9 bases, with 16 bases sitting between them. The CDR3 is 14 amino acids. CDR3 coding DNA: TGTGCCAGCAGCTCCACCTCTAGTTTGGTTGAGCAGTTCTTC. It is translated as CASSSTSSLVEQFF. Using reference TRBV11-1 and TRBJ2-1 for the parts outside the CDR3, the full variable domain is EAEVAQSPRYKITEKSQAVAFWCDPISGHATLYWYRQILGQGPELLVQFQDESVVDDSQLPKDRFSAERLKGVDSTLKIQPAELGDSAMYLCASSSTSSLVEQFFGPGTRLTVL.

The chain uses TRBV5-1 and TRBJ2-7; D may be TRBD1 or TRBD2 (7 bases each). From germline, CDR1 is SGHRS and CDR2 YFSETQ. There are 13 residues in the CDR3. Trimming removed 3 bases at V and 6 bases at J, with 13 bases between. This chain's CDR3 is CASSSSGTVEQYF. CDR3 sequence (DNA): TGCGCCAGCAGCTCCAGCGGGACAGTCGAGCAGTACTTC.

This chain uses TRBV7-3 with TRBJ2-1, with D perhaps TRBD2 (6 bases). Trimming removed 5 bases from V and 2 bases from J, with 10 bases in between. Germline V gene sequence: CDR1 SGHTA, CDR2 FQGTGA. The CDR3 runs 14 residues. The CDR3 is CASSLSGAYNEQFF. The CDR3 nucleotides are TGTGCCAGCAGCCTTAGCGGAGCCTACAATGAGCAGTTCTTC.

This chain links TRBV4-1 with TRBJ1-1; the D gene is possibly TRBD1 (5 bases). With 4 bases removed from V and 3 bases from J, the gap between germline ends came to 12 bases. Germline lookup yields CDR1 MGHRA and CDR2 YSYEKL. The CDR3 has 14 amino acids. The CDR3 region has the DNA TGCGCCAGCAGCCTCGGTGGGGGGGACACTGAAGCTTTCTTT. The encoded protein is CASSLGGGDTEAFF.

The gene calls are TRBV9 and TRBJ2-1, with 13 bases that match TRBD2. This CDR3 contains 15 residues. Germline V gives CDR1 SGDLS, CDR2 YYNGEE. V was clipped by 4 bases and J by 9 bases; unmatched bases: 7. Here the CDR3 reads CASSNGLAGEVEQFF. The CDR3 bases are TGTGCCAGCAGCAACGGACTAGCGGGAGAAGTTGAGCAGTTCTTC.

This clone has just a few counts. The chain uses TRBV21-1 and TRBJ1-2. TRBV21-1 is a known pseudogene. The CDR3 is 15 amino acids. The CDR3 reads CASSKVGKTSYGYTF. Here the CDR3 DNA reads TGTGCCAGCAGCAAAGTAGGGAAGACATCCTATGGCTACACCTTC.